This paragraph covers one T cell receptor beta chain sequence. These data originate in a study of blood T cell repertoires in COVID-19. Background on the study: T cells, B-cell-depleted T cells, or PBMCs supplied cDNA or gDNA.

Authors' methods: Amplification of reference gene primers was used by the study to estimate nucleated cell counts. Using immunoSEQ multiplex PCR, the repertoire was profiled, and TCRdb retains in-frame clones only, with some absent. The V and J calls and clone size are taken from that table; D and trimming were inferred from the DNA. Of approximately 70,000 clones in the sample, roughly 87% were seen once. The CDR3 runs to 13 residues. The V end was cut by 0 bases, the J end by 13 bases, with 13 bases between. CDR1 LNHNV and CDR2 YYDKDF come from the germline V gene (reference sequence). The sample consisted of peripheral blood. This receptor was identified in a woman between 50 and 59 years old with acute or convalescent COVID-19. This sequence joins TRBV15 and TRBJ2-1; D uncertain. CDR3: CATSRDAARDQFF. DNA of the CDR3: TGTGCCACCAGCAGAGACGCCGCCCGCGATCAGTTCTTC.